Below are 10 T cell receptor beta chains sequenced from a single sample in a study of T-cell reconstitution after alpha-beta-depleted transplantation in children. During its preparation, the TCRbeta library received unique molecular identifiers. MiXCR, run by TCRdb on the PCR reads, gives a single entry per CDR3 protein. There are roughly 120,000 distinct CDR3 sequences in the sample; approximately 10% occur only once, and around 34% lies in the top ten. Sequencing was performed on PBMCs, taken before TCRalphabeta/CD19-depleted stem cell transplant. These receptor sequences come from a boy younger than 10 with acute lymphoblastic leukemia, due to receive a stem cell transplant.

The chain combines TRBV3-1 with TRBJ2-1; TRBD1 aligns across 7 bases. The CDR3 runs 18 residues. Unmatched junction bases numbered 13, after V lost 1 base and J lost 4 bases. CDR1 LGHDT and CDR2 YNNKEL come from the germline V gene (reference sequence). CDR3 region: CASSQATGVSTLYNEQFF. The CDR3 DNA reads as TGTGCCAGCAGCCAAGCAACAGGGGTCTCGACCCTATACAATGAGCAGTTCTTC.

Details on this clonotype: Compared with germline, one end of the junction differs, possibly owing to a read error. This chain connects TRBV15 to TRBJ1-1; D not certain. Germline-derived CDR1 and CDR2 are LNHNV and YYDKDF (reference sequence). This CDR3 is 13 amino acids long. For the CDR3, the DNA is TGTGCCACCAGCAGAGAACAGCCCACTGAATCTTTCTTT. Translated, it gives CATSREQPTESFF.

This clonotype was found many times. The rearrangement uses TRBV12-3 or TRBV12-4 and TRBJ1-1; TRBD1 might be the D (6 bases). The CDR3 spans 16 residues. V shed 3 bases and J shed 5 bases, with 19 bases lying between them. The CDR3 loop reads CASSFGIQGLWTEAFF. CDR3 DNA sequence: TGTGCCAGCAGTTTTGGCATCCAGGGGCTGTGGACTGAAGCTTTCTTT.

The chain joins TRBV14 to TRBJ1-1, with D unresolved. The V end was cut by 1 base, the J end by 1 base, with 7 bases between. Germline values: CDR1 SGHDN, CDR2 FVKESK. This CDR3 is 14 amino acids long. In DNA form, the CDR3 reads TGTGCCAGCAGCCAAGTGACCGGGAACACTGAAGCTTTCTTT. Protein product: CASSQVTGNTEAFF.

The V and J genes are TRBV20-1 and TRBJ1-3; no reliable D call. The CDR3 is 14 residues long. V shed 3 bases and J shed 0 bases, with 9 bases lying between them. Germline CDR1 and CDR2: DFQATT and SNEGSKA (reference sequence). The CDR3 region has the DNA TGCAGTGCTAGGAGGGCCCTCTCTGGAAACACCATATATTTT. It is translated as CSARRALSGNTIYF.

By share, this clonotype counts as medium-sized. This chain uses TRBV24-1 with TRBJ1-5, with D maybe TRBD1 (5 bases). From germline, CDR1 is KGHDR and CDR2 SFDVKD. This CDR3 region has 13 residues. V was cut by 4 bases and J by 9 bases, with 12 bases left in between. The CDR3 reads CATSDVWQGPQHF. The CDR3 nucleotides are TGTGCCACCAGTGACGTTTGGCAGGGGCCCCAGCATTTT.

This clonotype was seen many times. The rearrangement links TRBV20-1 to TRBJ1-5; D possibly corresponds to TRBD1 (5 bases). Germline CDR1 reads DFQATT; CDR2 reads SNEGSKA (reference sequence). V gave up 3 bases and J gave up 0 bases, with 12 bases separating them. The CDR3 runs 15 residues. As DNA, the CDR3 is TGCAGTGCTAGCAGGGTGCGGGCTAGCAATCAGCCCCAGCATTTT. It translates to CSASRVRASNQPQHF.

This clonotype is categorized as medium-sized. The rearrangement joins TRBV15 to TRBJ2-3; 7 nucleotides agree with TRBD2. V shed 7 bases, J shed 3 bases, and the junction held 4 bases outside the gene matches. Germline V gene sequence: CDR1 LNHNV, CDR2 YYDKDF (reference sequence). CDR3 size: 13 residues. CDR3 residues: CATKTGGTDTQYF. The CDR3 nucleotides read TGTGCCACCAAGACGGGAGGAACAGATACGCAGTATTTT.

At least ten counts were recorded for this clonotype. V is TRBV12-3 or TRBV12-4 and J is TRBJ2-7; D remains ambiguous. V gave up 3 bases and J gave up 3 bases, with 9 bases separating them. The CDR3 sequence is 13 residues long. The CDR3 sequence: CASSFFNDYEQYF. CDR3 sequence (DNA): TGTGCCAGCAGTTTCTTTAACGACTACGAGCAGTACTTC.

The chain uses TRBV3-1 and TRBJ2-2; D unclear. This CDR3 has 15 amino acids. Germline V gene data show CDR1 as LGHDT and CDR2 as YNNKEL (reference sequence). With 1 base removed from V and 0 bases from J, the gap between germline ends came to 6 bases. This CDR3 is CASSQGLSNTGELFF. Written as DNA, the CDR3 is TGTGCCAGCAGCCAAGGTTTATCGAACACCGGGGAGCTGTTTTTT.